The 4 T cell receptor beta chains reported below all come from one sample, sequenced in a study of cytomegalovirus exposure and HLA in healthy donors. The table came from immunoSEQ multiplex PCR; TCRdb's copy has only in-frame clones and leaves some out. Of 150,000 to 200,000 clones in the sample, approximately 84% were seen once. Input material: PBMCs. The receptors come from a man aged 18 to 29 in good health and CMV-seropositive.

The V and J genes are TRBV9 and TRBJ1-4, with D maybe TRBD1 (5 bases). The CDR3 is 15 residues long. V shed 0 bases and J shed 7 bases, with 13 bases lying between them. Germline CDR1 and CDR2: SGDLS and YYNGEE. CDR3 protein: CASSVDGREGEKLFF. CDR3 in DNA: TGTGCCAGCAGCGTAGATGGCAGGGAGGGTGAAAAACTGTTTTTT.

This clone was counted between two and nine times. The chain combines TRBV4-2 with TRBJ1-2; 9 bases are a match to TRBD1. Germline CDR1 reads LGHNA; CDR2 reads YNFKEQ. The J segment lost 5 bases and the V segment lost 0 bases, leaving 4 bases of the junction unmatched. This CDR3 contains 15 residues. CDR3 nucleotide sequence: TGTGCCAGCAGCCAAGAAAGACAGGGGGGATATGGCTACACCTTC. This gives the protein CASSQERQGGYGYTF.

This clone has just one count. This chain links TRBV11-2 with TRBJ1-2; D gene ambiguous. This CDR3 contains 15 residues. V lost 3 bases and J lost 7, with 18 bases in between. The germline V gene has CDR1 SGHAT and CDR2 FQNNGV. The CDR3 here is CASSLNFLAAGGYTF. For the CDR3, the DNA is TGTGCCAGCAGCTTGAATTTCCTGGCAGCAGGTGGCTACACCTTC.

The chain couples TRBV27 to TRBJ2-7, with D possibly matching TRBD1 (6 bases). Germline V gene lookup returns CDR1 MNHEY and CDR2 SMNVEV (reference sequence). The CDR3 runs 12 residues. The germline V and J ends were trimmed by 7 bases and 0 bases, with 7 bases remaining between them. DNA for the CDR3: TGTGCCAGCATGGGGGCCTCCTACGAGCAGTACTTC. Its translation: CASMGASYEQYF.